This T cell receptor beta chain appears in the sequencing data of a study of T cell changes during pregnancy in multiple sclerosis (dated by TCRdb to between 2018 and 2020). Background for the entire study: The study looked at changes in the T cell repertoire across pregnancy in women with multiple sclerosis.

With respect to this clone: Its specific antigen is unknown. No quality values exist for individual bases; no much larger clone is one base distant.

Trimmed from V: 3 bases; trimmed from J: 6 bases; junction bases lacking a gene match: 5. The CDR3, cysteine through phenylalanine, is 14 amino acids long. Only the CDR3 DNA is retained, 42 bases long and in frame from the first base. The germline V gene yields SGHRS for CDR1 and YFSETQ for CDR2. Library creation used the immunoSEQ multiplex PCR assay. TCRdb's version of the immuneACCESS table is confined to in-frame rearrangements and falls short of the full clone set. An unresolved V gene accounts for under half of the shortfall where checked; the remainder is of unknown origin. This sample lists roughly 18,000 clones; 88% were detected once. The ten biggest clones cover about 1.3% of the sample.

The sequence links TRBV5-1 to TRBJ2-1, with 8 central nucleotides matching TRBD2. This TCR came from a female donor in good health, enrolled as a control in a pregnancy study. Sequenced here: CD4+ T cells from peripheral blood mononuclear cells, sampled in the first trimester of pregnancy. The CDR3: CASSSGLVGNEQFF. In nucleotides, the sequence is TGCGCCAGCAGCTCGGGACTAGTGGGCAATGAGCAGTTCTTC.